The subject of this entry is one T cell receptor beta chain. Its target is not known. The source of the sample is a study of regulatory dendritic cells for organ transplantation. The study's findings and limits: Regulatory dendritic cells appeared to expand memory CD8+ clones less than mature ones. Memory T cells were less diverse than naive, with memory CD8+ most oligoclonal.

Libraries were prepared by immunoSEQ multiplex PCR; TCRdb keeps only in-frame clonotypes and omits some of them. The sample comprises fewer than 12,000 clones, just over 70% of which are singletons, and over 15% rests with the top ten. Germline values: CDR1 LGHNA, CDR2 YNFKEQ. V was pared by 3 bases and J by 1 base, with 1 base of the junction left unmatched. There are 15 residues in the CDR3. Naive CD45RA+ and memory CD45RO+ CD4+ or CD8+ T cells were FACS-sorted. The sequenced material came from memory CD8+ T cells from blood. Subset: CD45RO+ memory T cells. This chain connects TRBV4-2 to TRBJ2-5, with 11 bases matching TRBD2. The TCR comes from a human donor in good health. CDR3: CASSQTSGVQETQYF. In DNA form, the CDR3 reads TGTGCCAGCAGCCAGACTAGCGGGGTCCAAGAGACCCAGTACTTC.